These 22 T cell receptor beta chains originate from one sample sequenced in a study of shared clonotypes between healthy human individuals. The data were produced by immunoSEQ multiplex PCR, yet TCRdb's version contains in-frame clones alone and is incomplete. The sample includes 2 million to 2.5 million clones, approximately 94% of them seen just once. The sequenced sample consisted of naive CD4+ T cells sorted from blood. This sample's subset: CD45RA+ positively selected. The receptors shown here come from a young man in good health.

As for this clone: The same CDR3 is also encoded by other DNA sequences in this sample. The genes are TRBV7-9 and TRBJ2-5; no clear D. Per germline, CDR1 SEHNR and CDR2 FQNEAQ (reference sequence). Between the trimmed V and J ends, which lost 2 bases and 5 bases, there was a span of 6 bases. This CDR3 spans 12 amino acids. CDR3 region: CASSLIRETQYF. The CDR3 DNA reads TGTGCCAGCAGCTTAATTAGGGAGACCCAGTACTTC.

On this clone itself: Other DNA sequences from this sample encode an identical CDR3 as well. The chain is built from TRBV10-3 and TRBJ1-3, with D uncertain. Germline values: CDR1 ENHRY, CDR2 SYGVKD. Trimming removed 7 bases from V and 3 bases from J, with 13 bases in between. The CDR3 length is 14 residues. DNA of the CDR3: TGTGCCATCACCGAGGGAGTAGGTGGAAACACCATATATTTT. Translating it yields CAITEGVGGNTIYF.

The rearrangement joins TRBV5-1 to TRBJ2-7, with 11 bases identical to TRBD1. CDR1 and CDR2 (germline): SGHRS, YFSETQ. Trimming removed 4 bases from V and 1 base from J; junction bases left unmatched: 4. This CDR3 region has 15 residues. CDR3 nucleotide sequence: TGCGCCAGCAGCGCGGGACAGGGGGGTTCCTACGAGCAGTACTTC. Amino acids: CASSAGQGGSYEQYF. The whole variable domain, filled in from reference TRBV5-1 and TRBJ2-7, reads KAGVTQTPRYLIKTRGQQVTLSCSPISGHRSVSWYQQTPGQGLQFLFEYFSETQRNKGNFPGRFSGRQFSNSRSEMNVSTLELGDSALYLCASSAGQGGSYEQYFGPGTRLTVT.

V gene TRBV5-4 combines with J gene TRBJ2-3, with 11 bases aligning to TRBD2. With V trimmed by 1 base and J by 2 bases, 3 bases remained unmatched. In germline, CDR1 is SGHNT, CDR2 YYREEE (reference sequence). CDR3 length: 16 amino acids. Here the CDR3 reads CASSLTSGRNTDTQYF. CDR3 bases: TGTGCCAGCAGCTTGACTAGCGGGAGAAACACAGATACGCAGTATTTT.

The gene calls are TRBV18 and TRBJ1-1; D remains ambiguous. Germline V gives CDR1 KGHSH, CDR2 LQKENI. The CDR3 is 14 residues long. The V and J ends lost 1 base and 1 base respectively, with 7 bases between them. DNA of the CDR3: TGTGCCAGCTCACCACAGACCAAGAACACTGAAGCTTTCTTT. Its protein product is CASSPQTKNTEAFF. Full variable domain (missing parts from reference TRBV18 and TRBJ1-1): NAGVMQNPRHLVRRRGQEARLRCSPMKGHSHVYWYRQLPEEGLKFMVYLQKENIIDESGMPKERFSAEFPKEGPSILRIQQVVRGDSAAYFCASSPQTKNTEAFFGQGTRLTVV.

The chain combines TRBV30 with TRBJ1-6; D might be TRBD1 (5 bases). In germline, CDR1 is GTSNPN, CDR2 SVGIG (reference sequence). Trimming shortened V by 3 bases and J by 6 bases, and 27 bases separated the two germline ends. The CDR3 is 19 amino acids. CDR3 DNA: TGTGCCTGGAGGGTGGCTCTGGGACGTACGACTGCGGGTAATTCACCCCTCCACTTT. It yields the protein CAWRVALGRTTAGNSPLHF.

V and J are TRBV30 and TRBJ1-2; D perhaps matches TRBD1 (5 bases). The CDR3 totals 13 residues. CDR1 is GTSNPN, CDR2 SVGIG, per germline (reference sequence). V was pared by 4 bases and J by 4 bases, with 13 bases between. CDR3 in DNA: TGTGCCTGGAATATAGGGGCGTCCTATGGCTACACCTTC. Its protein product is CAWNIGASYGYTF. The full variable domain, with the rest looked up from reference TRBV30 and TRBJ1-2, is SQTIHQWPATLVQPVGSPLSLECTVEGTSNPNLYWYRQAAGRGLQLLFYSVGIGQISSEVPQNLSASRPQDRQFILSSKKLLLSDSGFYLCAWNIGASYGYTFGSGTRLTVV.

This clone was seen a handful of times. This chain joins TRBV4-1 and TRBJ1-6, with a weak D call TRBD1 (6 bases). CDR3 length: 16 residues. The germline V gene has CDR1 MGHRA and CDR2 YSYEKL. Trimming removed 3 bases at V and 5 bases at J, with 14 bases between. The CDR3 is CASSHRTGSDNSPLHF. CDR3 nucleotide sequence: TGCGCCAGCAGCCATCGCACAGGGAGCGATAATTCACCCCTCCACTTT.

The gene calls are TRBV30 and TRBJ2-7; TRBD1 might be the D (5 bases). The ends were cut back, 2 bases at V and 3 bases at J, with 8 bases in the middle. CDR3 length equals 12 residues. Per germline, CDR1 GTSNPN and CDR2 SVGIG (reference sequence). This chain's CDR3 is CAWSSQGYEQYF. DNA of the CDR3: TGTGCCTGGAGTTCTCAGGGCTACGAGCAGTACTTC.

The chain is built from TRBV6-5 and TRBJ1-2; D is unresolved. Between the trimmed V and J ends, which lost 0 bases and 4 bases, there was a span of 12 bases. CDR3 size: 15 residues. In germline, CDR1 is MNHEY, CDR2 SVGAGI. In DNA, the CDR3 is TGTGCCAGCAGTTACTCGTCAGAAGTACCCTATGGCTACACCTTC. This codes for CASSYSSEVPYGYTF.

The CDR3 loop is CASSEASGGYEQYF. DNA for the CDR3: TGTGCCAGCAGTGAAGCGTCAGGGGGGTACGAGCAGTACTTC. The rearrangement links TRBV2 to TRBJ2-7, with a tentative D call TRBD1 (7 bases). CDR3 length equals 14 residues. The germline V gene has CDR1 SNHLY and CDR2 FYNNEI. V was cut by 0 bases and J by 4 bases, with 10 bases left in between.

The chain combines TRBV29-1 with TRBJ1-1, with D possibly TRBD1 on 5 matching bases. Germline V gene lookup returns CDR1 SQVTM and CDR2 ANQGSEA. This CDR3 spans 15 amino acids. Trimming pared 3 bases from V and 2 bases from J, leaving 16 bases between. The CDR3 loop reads CSVDHQKQANTEAFF. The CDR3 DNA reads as TGCAGCGTTGACCATCAAAAACAGGCAAACACTGAAGCTTTCTTT.

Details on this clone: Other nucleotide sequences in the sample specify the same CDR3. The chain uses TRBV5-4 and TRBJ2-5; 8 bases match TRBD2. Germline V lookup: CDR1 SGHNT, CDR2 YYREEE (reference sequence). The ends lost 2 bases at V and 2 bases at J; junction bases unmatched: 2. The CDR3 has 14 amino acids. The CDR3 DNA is TGTGCCAGCAGCTTTACGGGGGGGCAAGAGACCCAGTACTTC. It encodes CASSFTGGQETQYF.

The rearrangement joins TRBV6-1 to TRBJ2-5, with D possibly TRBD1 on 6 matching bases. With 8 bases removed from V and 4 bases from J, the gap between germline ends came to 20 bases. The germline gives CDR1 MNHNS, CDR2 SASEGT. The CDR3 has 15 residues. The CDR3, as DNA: TGTGCCAGCTACGAACAGGGAGAGGAAGGAGAGACCCAGTACTTC. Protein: CASYEQGEEGETQYF.

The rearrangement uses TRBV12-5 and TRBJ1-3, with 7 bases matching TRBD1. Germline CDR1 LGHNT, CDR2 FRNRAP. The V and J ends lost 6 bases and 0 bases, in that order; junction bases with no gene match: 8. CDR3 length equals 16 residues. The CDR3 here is CASGQGQMNSGNTIYF. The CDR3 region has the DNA TGTGCTAGTGGCCAGGGACAGATGAACTCTGGAAACACCATATATTTT.

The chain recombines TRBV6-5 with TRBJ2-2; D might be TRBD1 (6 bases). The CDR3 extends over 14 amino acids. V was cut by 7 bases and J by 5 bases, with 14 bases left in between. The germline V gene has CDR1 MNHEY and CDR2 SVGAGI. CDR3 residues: CASNDRLGTGELFF. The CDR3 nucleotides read TGTGCCAGCAACGACAGGTTAGGGACCGGGGAGCTGTTTTTT.

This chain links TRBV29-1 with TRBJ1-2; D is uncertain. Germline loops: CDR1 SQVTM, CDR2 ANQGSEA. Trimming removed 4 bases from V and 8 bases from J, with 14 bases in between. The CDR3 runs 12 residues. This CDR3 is CSVGPGATGYTF. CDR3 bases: TGCAGCGTTGGGCCAGGCGCCACGGGCTACACCTTC.

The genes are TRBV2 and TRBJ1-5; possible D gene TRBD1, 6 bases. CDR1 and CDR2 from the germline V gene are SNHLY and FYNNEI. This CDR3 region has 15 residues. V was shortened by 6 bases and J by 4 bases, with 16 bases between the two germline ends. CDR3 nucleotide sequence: TGTGCCAGCAGCGAAAGAACAGGGTTGAATCAGCCCCAGCATTTT. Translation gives CASSERTGLNQPQHF.

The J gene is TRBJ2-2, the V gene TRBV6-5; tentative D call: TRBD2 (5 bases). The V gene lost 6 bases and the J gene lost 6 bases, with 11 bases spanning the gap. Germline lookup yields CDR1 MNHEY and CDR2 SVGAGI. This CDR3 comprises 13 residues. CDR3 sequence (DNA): TGTGCCAGCAGAGGGAGCGTACCCGGGGAGCTGTTTTTT. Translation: CASRGSVPGELFF.

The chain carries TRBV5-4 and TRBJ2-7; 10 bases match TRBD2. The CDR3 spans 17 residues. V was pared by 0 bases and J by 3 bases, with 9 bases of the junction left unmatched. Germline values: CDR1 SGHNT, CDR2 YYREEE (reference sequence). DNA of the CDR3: TGTGCCAGCAGCTTGGAGATAGCGGGAGGTTCCTTCTACGAGCAGTACTTC. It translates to CASSLEIAGGSFYEQYF.

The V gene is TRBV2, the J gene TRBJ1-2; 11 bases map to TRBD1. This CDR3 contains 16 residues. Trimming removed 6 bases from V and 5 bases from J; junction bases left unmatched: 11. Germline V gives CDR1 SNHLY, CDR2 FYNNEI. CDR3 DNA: TGTGCCAGCAGCACAAGAGGGACAGGGGGTCGTTATGGCTACACCTTC. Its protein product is CASSTRGTGGRYGYTF.

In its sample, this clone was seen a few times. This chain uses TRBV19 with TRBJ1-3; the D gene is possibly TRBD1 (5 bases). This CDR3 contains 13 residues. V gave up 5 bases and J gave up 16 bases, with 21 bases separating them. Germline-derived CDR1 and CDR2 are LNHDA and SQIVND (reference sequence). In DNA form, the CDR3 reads TGTGCCAGTAGTGGAGCCGGGGCCCTTGCCGTGTATTTT. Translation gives CASSGAGALAVYF.